Listed here is a single T cell receptor (beta chain). CDR1 and CDR2 from the germline V gene are LNHDA and SQIVND (reference sequence). V was trimmed by 3 bases and J by 7 bases, leaving 12 bases between them. The length of the CDR3 is 13 residues. This record belongs to a study of blood T cell repertoires in COVID-19. Overall study context: Material from acute and convalescent COVID-19 was sourced from the United States, Italy and Spain. T cells, B-cell-depleted T cells, or PBMCs provided the cDNA or gDNA that served as material.

In the original processing: It was from reference gene primer amplification that nucleated cell counts were estimated. The table came from immunoSEQ multiplex PCR; TCRdb's copy has only in-frame clones and leaves some out. V and J calls and clone size come straight from that table; D and trimming were deduced from the DNA. The data contain tens of thousands of clones, around 87% of them singletons. The V gene is TRBV19, the J gene TRBJ1-2, with D unresolved. Specimen: peripheral blood. This receptor was identified in a human donor in a cohort sampled during active COVID-19. The CDR3 here is CASSIPGIPGYTF. The CDR3 DNA follows: TGTGCCAGTAGTATCCCGGGGATACCTGGCTACACCTTC.